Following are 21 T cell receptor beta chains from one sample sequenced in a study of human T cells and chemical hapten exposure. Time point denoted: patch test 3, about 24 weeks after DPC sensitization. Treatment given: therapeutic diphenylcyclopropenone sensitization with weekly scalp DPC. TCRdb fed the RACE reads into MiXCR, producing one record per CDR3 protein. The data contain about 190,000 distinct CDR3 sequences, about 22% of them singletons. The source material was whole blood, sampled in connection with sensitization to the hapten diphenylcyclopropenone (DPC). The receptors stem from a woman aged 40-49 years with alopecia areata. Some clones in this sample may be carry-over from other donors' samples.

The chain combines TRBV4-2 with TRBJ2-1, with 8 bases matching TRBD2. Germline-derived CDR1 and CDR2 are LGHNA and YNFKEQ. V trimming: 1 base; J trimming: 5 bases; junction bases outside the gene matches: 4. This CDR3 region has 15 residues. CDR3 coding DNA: TGTGCCAGCAGCCAAGGGACTAGCCAAGACAATGAGCAGTTCTTC. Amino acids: CASSQGTSQDNEQFF.

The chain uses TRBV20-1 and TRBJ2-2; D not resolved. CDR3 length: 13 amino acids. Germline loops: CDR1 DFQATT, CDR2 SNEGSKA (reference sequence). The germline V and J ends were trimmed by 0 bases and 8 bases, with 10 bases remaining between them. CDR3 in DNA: TGCAGTGCTAGAGAGGCGGTCGGGGGGGAGCTGTTTTTT. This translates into CSAREAVGGELFF.

CDR3 amino acids: CASSQGQGSSEQYF. The DNA of the CDR3 is TGTGCCAGCAGTCAGGGACAGGGATCTTCCGAGCAGTACTTC. The chain has TRBV27 and TRBJ2-7; 9 bases line up with TRBD1. Germline CDR1 is MNHEY and CDR2 is SMNVEV (reference sequence). The V segment lost 5 bases and the J segment 6 bases; nucleotides outside the gene matches: 8. This CDR3 is built from 14 residues.

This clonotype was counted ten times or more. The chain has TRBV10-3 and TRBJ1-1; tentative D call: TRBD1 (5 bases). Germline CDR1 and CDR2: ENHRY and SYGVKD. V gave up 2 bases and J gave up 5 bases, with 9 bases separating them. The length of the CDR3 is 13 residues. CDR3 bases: TGTGCCATCAGTGAGGAGGGGAGGACTGAAGCTTTCTTT. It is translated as CAISEEGRTEAFF.

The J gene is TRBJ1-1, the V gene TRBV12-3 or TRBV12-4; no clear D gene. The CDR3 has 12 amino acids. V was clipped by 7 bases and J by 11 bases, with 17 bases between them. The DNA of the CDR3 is TGTGCCAGCACTCCCGCAGTGCCTCAGGCTTTCTTT. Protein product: CASTPAVPQAFF.

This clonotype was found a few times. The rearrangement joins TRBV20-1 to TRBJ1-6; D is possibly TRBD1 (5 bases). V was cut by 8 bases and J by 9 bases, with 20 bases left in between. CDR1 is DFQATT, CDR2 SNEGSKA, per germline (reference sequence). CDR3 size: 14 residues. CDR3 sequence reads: CSFAGPNPISPLHF. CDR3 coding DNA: TGCAGTTTCGCGGGACCTAACCCCATTTCACCCCTCCACTTT.

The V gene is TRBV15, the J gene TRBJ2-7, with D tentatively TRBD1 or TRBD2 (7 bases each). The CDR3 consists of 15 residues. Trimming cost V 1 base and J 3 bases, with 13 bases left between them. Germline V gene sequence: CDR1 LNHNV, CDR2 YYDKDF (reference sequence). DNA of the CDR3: TGTGCCACCAGCAGAGGATCAGGGGGGGACTACGAGCAGTACTTC. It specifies CATSRGSGGDYEQYF.

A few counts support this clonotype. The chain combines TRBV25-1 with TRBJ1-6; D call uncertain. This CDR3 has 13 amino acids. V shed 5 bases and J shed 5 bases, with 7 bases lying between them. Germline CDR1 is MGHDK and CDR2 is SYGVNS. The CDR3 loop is CASSQVNNSPLHF. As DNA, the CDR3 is TGTGCCAGCAGTCAGGTCAATAATTCACCCCTCCACTTT.

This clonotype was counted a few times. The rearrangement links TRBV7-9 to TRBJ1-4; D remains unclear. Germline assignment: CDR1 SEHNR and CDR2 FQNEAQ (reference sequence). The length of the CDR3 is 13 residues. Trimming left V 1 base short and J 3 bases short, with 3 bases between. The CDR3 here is CASSLGPNEKLFF. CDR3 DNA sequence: TGTGCCAGCAGCTTAGGGCCTAATGAAAAACTGTTTTTT.

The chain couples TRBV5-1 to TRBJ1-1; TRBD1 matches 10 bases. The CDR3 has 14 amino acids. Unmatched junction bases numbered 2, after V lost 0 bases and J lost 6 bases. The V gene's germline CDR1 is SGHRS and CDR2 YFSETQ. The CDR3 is CASSLAGQGAEAFF. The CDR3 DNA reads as TGCGCCAGCAGCTTGGCCGGACAGGGGGCTGAAGCTTTCTTT.

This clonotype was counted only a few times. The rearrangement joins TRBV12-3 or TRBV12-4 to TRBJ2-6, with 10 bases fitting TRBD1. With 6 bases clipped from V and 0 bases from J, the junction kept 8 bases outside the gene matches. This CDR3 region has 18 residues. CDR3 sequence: CASRPRDRGSSGANVLTF. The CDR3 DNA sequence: TGTGCCAGCAGGCCCCGGGACAGGGGAAGCTCTGGGGCCAACGTCCTGACTTTC.

The CDR3 protein is CASSLNPGGVTEAFF. The CDR3, as DNA: TGTGCCAGCAGTTTAAATCCCGGGGGGGTCACTGAAGCTTTCTTT. This chain links TRBV27 with TRBJ1-1; D possibly corresponds to TRBD1 (5 bases). The CDR3 loop spans 15 amino acids. V was trimmed by 2 bases and J by 4 bases, leaving 14 bases between them. Germline values: CDR1 MNHEY, CDR2 SMNVEV (reference sequence).

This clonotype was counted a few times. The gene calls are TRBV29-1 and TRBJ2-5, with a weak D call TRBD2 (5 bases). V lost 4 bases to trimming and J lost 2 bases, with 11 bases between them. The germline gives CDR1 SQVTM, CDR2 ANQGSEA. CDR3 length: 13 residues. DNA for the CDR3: TGCAGCGTTGGGAGGACTCAGCAAGAGACCCAGTACTTC. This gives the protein CSVGRTQQETQYF.

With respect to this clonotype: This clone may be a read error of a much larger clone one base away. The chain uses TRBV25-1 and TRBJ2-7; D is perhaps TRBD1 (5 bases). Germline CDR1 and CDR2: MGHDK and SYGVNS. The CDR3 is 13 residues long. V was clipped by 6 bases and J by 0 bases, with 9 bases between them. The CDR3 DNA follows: TGTGCCAGCAGCCCGACAGACTCCTACGAGCAGTACTTC. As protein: CASSPTDSYEQYF.

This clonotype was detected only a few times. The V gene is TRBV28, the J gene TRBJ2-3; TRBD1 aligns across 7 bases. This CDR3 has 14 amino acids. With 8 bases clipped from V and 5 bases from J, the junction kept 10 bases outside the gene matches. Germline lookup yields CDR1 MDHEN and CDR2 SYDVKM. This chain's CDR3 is CASQPRGGGDTQYF. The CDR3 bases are TGTGCCAGCCAACCTCGAGGGGGCGGAGATACGCAGTATTTT.

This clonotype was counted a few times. In nucleotides, the CDR3 is TGTGCCAGCAGTAACCAGGGGTTGGGTACAGATACGCAGTATTTT. Its protein product is CASSNQGLGTDTQYF. The rearrangement links TRBV28 to TRBJ2-3; a possible D gene is TRBD1 (6 bases). Germline CDR1 is MDHEN and CDR2 is SYDVKM. V lost 5 bases and J lost 3, with 15 bases in between. CDR3 size: 15 residues. Together with reference TRBV28 and TRBJ2-3, the CDR3 gives the full variable domain: DVKVTQSSRYLVKRTGEKVFLECVQDMDHENMFWYRQDPGLGLRLIYFSYDVKMKEKGDIPEGYSVSREKKERFSLILESASTNQTSMYLCASSNQGLGTDTQYFGPGTRLTVL.

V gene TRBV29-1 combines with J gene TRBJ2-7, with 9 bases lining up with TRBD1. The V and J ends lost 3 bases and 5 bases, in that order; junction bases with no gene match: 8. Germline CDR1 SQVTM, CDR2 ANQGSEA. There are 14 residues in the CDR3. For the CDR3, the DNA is TGCAGCGTTGATGGGGGGACAGGGTCCCACGAGCAGTACTTC. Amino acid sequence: CSVDGGTGSHEQYF.

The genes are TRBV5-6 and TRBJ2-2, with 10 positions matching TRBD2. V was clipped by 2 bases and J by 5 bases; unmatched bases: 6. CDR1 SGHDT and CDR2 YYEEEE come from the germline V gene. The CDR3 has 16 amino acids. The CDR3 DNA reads TGTGCCAGCAGCTTTTCTAGCGGGAGTAGGACCGGGGAGCTGTTTTTT. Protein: CASSFSSGSRTGELFF.

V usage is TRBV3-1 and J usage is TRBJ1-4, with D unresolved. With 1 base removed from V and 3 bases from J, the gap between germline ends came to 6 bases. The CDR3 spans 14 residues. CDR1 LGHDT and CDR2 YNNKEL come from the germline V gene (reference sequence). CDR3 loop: CASSQGWSNEKLFF. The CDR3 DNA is TGTGCCAGCAGCCAAGGATGGTCTAATGAAAAACTGTTTTTT.

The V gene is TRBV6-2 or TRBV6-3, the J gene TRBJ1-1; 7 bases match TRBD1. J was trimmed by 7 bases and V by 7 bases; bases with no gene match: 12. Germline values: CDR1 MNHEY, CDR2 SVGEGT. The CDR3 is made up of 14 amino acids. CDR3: CASTPGTVGVEAFF. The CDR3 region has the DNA TGTGCCAGCACCCCCGGGACAGTGGGAGTTGAAGCTTTCTTT.

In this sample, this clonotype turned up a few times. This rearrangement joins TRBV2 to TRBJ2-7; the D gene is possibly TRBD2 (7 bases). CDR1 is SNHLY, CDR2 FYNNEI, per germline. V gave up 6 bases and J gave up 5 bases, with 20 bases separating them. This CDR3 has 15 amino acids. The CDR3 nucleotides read TGTGCCAGCAGGGAGGGGGGGACTCCGTCCCACGAGCAGTACTTC. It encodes CASREGGTPSHEQYF.